This T cell receptor beta chain stems from a study of blood T cell repertoires in COVID-19. About the study: COVID-19 samples from acute and convalescent phases originated in the United States, Italy and Spain. In each case, the material was cDNA or gDNA derived from T cells, B-cell-depleted T cells, or PBMCs.

The J segment lost 0 bases and the V segment lost 6 bases, leaving 6 bases of the junction unmatched. Per germline, CDR1 SEHNR and CDR2 FQNEAQ (reference sequence). The CDR3 is 16 amino acids. Original handling: Reference gene primer amplification gave nucleated cell count estimates. Using immunoSEQ multiplex PCR, the repertoire was profiled, and TCRdb retains in-frame clones only, with some absent. The V and J calls and clone size come from that table; D and trimming were worked out from the DNA. The sample yields under 200,000 clones, 70% to 90% seen once. V usage is TRBV7-9 and J usage is TRBJ2-3; 10 bases map to TRBD2. The sequence was collected from a man aged 65 to 85 with active or convalescent COVID-19. The sequencing sample was made of peripheral blood. The CDR3 here is CASRPLAGASTDTQYF. Written as DNA, the CDR3 is TGTGCCAGCAGACCGCTAGCGGGGGCTAGCACAGATACGCAGTATTTT.